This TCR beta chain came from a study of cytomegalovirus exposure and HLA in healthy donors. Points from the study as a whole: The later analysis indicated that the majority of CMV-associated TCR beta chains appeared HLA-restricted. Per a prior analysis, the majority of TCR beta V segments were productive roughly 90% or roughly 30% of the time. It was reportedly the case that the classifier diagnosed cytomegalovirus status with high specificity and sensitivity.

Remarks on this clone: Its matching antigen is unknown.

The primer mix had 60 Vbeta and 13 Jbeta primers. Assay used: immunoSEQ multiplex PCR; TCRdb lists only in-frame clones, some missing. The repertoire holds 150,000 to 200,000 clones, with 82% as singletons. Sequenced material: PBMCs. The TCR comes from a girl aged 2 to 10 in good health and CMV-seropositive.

The CDR3 DNA sequence: TGCGCCAGCAGCTTGGGGGAGGCGCCCCTCTATGGCTACACCTTC. This gives the protein CASSLGEAPLYGYTF. The genes are TRBV5-1 and TRBJ1-2; D is uncertain. Per germline, CDR1 SGHRS and CDR2 YFSETQ. The CDR3 is made up of 15 amino acids. Trimming stripped 0 bases from V and 4 bases from J, with 13 bases between.